This T cell receptor beta chain comes out of a study of blood T cell repertoires in COVID-19. The wider study: Samples of COVID-19 (acute and convalescent) were obtained from the United States, Italy and Spain. T cells, B-cell-depleted T cells, or PBMCs provided the cDNA or gDNA that served as material.

Per the original methods: Reference gene primer amplification in the assay estimated nucleated cell counts. Only in-frame clones appear in the TCRdb table, and some are missing; sequencing was by immunoSEQ multiplex PCR. The D gene and trimming were derived from the DNA, and the V and J assignments and clone size from that table. Of about 98,000 clones listed, approximately 86% are singletons. Sequenced input: peripheral blood. The source is a man in his forties or fifties with acute or convalescent COVID-19.

CDR3 sequence reads: CSVTSLNTEAFF. DNA of the CDR3: TGCAGCGTGACATCGCTGAACACTGAAGCTTTCTTT. The rearrangement links TRBV29-1 to TRBJ1-1; D call uncertain. The CDR3 covers 12 residues. Trimming removed 6 bases at V and 0 bases at J, with 8 bases between. The germline CDR1 and CDR2 sequences are SQVTM and ANQGSEA.